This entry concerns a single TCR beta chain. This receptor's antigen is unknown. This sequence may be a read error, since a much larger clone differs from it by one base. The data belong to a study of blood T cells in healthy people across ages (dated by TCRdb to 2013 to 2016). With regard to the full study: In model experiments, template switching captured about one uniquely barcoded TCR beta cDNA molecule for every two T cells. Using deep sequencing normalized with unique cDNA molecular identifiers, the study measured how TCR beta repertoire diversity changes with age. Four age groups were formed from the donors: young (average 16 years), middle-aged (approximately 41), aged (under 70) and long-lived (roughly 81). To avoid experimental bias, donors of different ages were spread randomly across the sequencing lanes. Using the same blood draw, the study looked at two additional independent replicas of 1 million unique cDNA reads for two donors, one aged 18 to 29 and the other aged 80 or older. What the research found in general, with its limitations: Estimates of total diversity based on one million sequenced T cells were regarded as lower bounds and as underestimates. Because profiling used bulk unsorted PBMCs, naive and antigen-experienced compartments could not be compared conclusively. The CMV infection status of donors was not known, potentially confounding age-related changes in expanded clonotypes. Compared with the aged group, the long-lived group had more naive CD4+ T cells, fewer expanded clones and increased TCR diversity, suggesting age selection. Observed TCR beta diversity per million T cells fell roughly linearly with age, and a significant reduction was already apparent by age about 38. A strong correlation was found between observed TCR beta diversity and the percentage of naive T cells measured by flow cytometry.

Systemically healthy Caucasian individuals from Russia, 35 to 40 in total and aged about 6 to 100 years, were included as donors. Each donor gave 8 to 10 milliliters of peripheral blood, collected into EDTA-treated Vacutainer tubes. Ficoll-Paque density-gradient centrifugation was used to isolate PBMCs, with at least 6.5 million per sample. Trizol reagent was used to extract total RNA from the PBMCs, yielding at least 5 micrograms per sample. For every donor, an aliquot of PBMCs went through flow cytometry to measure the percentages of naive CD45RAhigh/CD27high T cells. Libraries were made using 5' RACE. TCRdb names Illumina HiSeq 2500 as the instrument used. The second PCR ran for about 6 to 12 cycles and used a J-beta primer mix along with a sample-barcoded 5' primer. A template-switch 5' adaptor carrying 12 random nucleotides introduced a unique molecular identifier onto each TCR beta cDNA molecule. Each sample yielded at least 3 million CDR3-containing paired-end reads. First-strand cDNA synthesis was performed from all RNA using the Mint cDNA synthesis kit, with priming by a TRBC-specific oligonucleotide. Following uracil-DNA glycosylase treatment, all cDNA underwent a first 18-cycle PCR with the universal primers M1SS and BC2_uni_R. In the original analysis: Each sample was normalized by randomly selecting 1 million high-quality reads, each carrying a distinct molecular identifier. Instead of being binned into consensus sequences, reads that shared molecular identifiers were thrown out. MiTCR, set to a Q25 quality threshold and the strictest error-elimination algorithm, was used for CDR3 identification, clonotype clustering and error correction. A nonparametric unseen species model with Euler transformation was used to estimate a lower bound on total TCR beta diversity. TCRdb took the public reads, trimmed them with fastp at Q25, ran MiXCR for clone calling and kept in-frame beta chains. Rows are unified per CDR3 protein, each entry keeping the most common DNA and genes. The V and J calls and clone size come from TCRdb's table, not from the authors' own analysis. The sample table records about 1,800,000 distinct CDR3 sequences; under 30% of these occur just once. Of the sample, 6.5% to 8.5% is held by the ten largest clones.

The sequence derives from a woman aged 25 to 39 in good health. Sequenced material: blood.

The DNA sequence is TGCAGTGCTAGAAGGGAGTCCCAGTTCTTC. It codes for CSARRESQFF. The sequence is built from TRBV20-1 and TRBJ2-1; tentative D gene TRBD2, with 5 bases matching. CDR1 and CDR2 were assigned from the germline V gene (reference sequence) as DFQATT and SNEGSKA. V is shortened by 2 bases, J by 13 bases, and the region joining them spans 9 bases. The CDR3, from cysteine to phenylalanine, totals 10 residues. The sequence is cut down to CDR3 DNA, 30 bases in frame from base 1.